The 4 T cell receptor beta chains in this list originate from one sample, sequenced in a study of metastatic and nonmetastatic thyroid tumors. Treatment of any kind had been given to no patient before thyroid surgery. TCRdb used MiXCR to call clones anew from the PCR reads. The sample records about 5,100 clones, approximately 17% being singletons. Sequencing was carried out using adjacent normal tissue. These receptors were collected from a female donor with papillary thyroid cancer or a benign thyroid nodule (not recorded which). Some clones in this sample may be carry-over from other donors' samples.

This clone was observed a handful of times. This may be a read error, as it is one base from a much larger clone. Other nucleotide sequences from this sample produce the same CDR3. The CDR3 loop is CASSLQGRVNTIYF. The DNA of the CDR3 is TGCGCCAGCAGCTTGCAGGGCAGGGTTAACACCATATATTTT. V is TRBV5-6 and J is TRBJ1-3; D is possibly TRBD1 (5 bases). The germline V gene encodes CDR1 SGHDT and CDR2 YYEEEE. The CDR3 extends over 14 amino acids. Full variable domain (remainder filled in from reference TRBV5-6 and TRBJ1-3): DAGVTQSPTHLIKTRGQQVTLRCSPKSGHDTVSWYQQALGQGPQFIFQYYEEEERQRGNFPDRFSGHQFPNYSSELNVNALLLGDSALYLCASSLQGRVNTIYFGEGSWLTVV.

This clone came up a few times. V is TRBV6-1 and J is TRBJ1-2, with D perhaps TRBD1 (6 bases). Germline values: CDR1 MNHNS, CDR2 SASEGT. The CDR3 contains 14 residues. This CDR3 is CTTRGGWGRHGYTF. CDR3 nucleotides: TGTACAACCAGAGGGGGATGGGGTAGGCATGGCTACACCTTC.

Within the sample, this clone is medium-sized. J is TRBJ2-7 and V is TRBV27; unclear D gene. The CDR3 loop spans 11 amino acids. The germline CDR1 and CDR2 sequences are MNHEY and SMNVEV (reference sequence). The V end lost 9 bases, the J end lost 6 bases, and 12 bases lay between the germline ends. The CDR3 is CASYGLGEQYV. CDR3 DNA: TGTGCCAGTTATGGGCTGGGCGAGCAGTACGTC.

Ten or more counts support this clone. The genes are TRBV7-9 and TRBJ1-2, with D hard to call. Deletions cut 5 bases from V and 1 base from J, with 11 bases between. CDR1 SEHNR and CDR2 FQNEAQ come from the germline V gene (reference sequence). CDR3 length: 14 amino acids. Here the CDR3 DNA reads TGTGCCAGCAGCCCCGACCACTATAACTATGGCTACACCTTC. It translates to CASSPDHYNYGYTF.